Shown below are 13 T cell receptor beta chains from a single sample sequenced in a study of identical twins. TCRdb recomputed calls from the 5' RACE reads with MiXCR, one row per CDR3 protein. The sample lists approximately 220,000 distinct CDR3 sequences; roughly 9.4% were seen once. The sequenced sample consisted of memory (CD45RO+) T cells sorted from blood. The origin of the receptors is a woman aged 18-30 years in good health.

This clonotype was observed a handful of times. The rearrangement joins TRBV3-1 to TRBJ1-1, with D perhaps TRBD1 (5 bases). The CDR3 runs to 13 residues. In germline, CDR1 is LGHDT, CDR2 YNNKEL (reference sequence). Trimming removed 4 bases at V and 8 bases at J, with 14 bases between. The CDR3 protein is CASSRREGSEAFF. The CDR3 DNA follows: TGTGCCAGCAGCCGAAGAGAGGGGTCGGAAGCTTTCTTT.

J is TRBJ2-2 and V is TRBV27, with 10 nucleotides matching TRBD1. The CDR3 consists of 14 residues. Trimming at V came to 6 bases and at J to 5 bases, leaving 3 bases not matched to a gene. Germline assignment: CDR1 MNHEY and CDR2 SMNVEV (reference sequence). The CDR3 DNA follows: TGTGCCAGCAGGGGACAGGGGAGGACCGGGGAGCTGTTTTTT. Amino acid sequence: CASRGQGRTGELFF.

This clonotype was observed many times. The CDR3 DNA is TGCGCCAGCAGCACCTTAAATGAGCAGTTCTTC. Its protein product is CASSTLNEQFF. The V and J genes are TRBV5-1 and TRBJ2-1; D not resolved. Looked up from germline, CDR1 is SGHRS and CDR2 is YFSETQ. This CDR3 has 11 amino acids. Trimming took off 4 bases at V and 7 bases at J, with 6 bases between the two ends. Supplemented by reference TRBV5-1 and TRBJ2-1, the full variable domain reads KAGVTQTPRYLIKTRGQQVTLSCSPISGHRSVSWYQQTPGQGLQFLFEYFSETQRNKGNFPGRFSGRQFSNSRSEMNVSTLELGDSALYLCASSTLNEQFFGPGTRLTVL.

This clonotype was seen only a few times. This chain links TRBV2 with TRBJ2-7; D gene unclear. This CDR3 is built from 14 residues. V shed 2 bases and J shed 1 base, with 9 bases lying between them. CDR1 SNHLY and CDR2 FYNNEI come from the germline V gene. CDR3 sequence (DNA): TGTGCCAGCAGTGAATTAGGGCGTTCCTACGAGCAGTACTTC. Translation gives CASSELGRSYEQYF.

This rearrangement joins TRBV7-9 to TRBJ1-2, with D possibly being TRBD1 (5 bases). The germline V and J ends were trimmed by 4 bases and 8 bases, with 14 bases remaining between them. Germline lookup yields CDR1 SEHNR and CDR2 FQNEAQ (reference sequence). The CDR3 covers 13 residues. The CDR3 loop is CASSSAGTGGYTF. CDR3 DNA sequence: TGTGCCAGCAGCTCTGCAGGGACTGGCGGCTACACCTTC. The entire variable domain, with the rest obtained from reference TRBV7-9 and TRBJ1-2, is as follows: DTGVSQNPRHKITKRGQNVTFRCDPISEHNRLYWYRQTLGQGPEFLTYFQNEAQLEKSRLLSDRFSAERPKGSFSTLEIQRTEQGDSAMYLCASSSAGTGGYTFGSGTRLTVV.

A few counts support this clonotype. The rearrangement links TRBV25-1 to TRBJ2-1; perhaps D is TRBD1 or TRBD2 (5 bases each). Germline V gene lookup returns CDR1 MGHDK and CDR2 SYGVNS. This CDR3 region has 17 residues. V was pared by 4 bases and J by 3 bases, with 19 bases between. The CDR3 nucleotides are TGTGCCAGCAGTGGGGGGACGGGCTTACGAGGCTACAATGAGCAGTTCTTC. It encodes CASSGGTGLRGYNEQFF.

The chain links TRBV20-1 to TRBJ2-1, with 10 bases lining up with TRBD2. The V gene end was trimmed by 5 bases and the J gene end by 8 bases; junction bases not matched to a gene: 6. The germline CDR1 and CDR2 sequences are DFQATT and SNEGSKA (reference sequence). The CDR3 loop spans 13 amino acids. The CDR3 sequence: CSASLAGVHEQFF. The CDR3 DNA is TGCAGTGCTTCTCTAGCGGGAGTCCATGAGCAGTTCTTC.

The gene calls are TRBV5-4 and TRBJ1-2; 8 bases fit TRBD1. Germline CDR1 SGHNT, CDR2 YYREEE (reference sequence). CDR3 length equals 19 residues. The V segment lost 3 bases and the J segment 0 bases; nucleotides outside the gene matches: 16. The chain's CDR3 is CASSSGQGRRYLANYGYTF. Here the CDR3 DNA reads TGTGCCAGCAGCTCCGGACAGGGAAGGCGATATTTAGCTAACTATGGCTACACCTTC.

This clonotype has more than one count but fewer than ten. This rearrangement joins TRBV11-2 to TRBJ2-5; 9 nucleotides match TRBD1. The ends lost 5 bases at V and 4 bases at J; junction bases unmatched: 11. Germline assignment: CDR1 SGHAT and CDR2 FQNNGV. The CDR3 has 16 amino acids. The CDR3 here is CASSPYKGQGLETQYF. DNA of the CDR3: TGTGCCAGCAGCCCGTATAAGGGACAGGGACTAGAGACCCAGTACTTC.

This clonotype was recorded at least ten times. This chain joins TRBV25-1 and TRBJ2-4, with 15 bases matching TRBD2. Unmatched junction bases numbered 3, after V lost 5 bases and J lost 7 bases. The CDR3 sequence is 15 residues long. The germline CDR1 and CDR2 sequences are MGHDK and SYGVNS. CDR3 amino acids: CASSLGTSGGNIQYF. CDR3 in DNA: TGTGCCAGCAGTCTCGGGACTAGCGGGGGGAACATTCAGTACTTC.

The rearrangement joins TRBV29-1 to TRBJ1-4; D is unresolved. The germline gives CDR1 SQVTM, CDR2 ANQGSEA. The CDR3 runs 11 residues. Trimming cost V 7 bases and J 5 bases, with 8 bases left between them. In DNA, the CDR3 is TGCAGCGGGTGGGTCAATGAAAAACTGTTTTTT. This encodes CSGWVNEKLFF.

This chain joins TRBV20-1 and TRBJ2-3; D gene unclear. The CDR3 consists of 18 residues. The V gene lost 0 bases and the J gene lost 2 bases, with 21 bases spanning the gap. Germline assignment: CDR1 DFQATT and CDR2 SNEGSKA (reference sequence). CDR3 DNA: TGCAGTGCTAGAGATCTCGTGAAGGCCTCTTCCTCCACAGATACGCAGTATTTT. This translates into CSARDLVKASSSTDTQYF.

The chain employs TRBV11-2 and TRBJ2-5; 7 bases line up with TRBD1. The trim removed 3 bases at V and 5 bases at J, leaving 3 bases unmatched. CDR1 SGHAT and CDR2 FQNNGV come from the germline V gene. This CDR3 region has 13 residues. CDR3 bases: TGTGCCAGCAGCTTCGGCAGGGGGGAGACCCAGTACTTC. Its translation: CASSFGRGETQYF.